The sequence of this T cell receptor beta chain was determined in a study of blood T cells in healthy people across ages. Total RNA extraction produced at least 6 micrograms (per sample) for the study. Through a sample-barcoded 5' primer and a J-beta primer mix, a second PCR was run for roughly 7 to 12 cycles. A template-switch adaptor that had 12 random nucleotides put a tag on each cDNA molecule. TCRdb fed the 5' RACE reads into MiXCR, producing one record per CDR3 protein. The sample lists about a million distinct CDR3 sequences, 35% to 40% occurring once. This clonotype was found a few times. As yet, its antigen is unknown. V dropped 4 bases and J dropped 6 bases, with 10 bases sitting between them. The CDR3 runs to 12 residues. CDR1 and CDR2 from the germline V gene are SGHTA and FQGNSA. Whole-study findings and limits: Long-lived donors had more naive CD4+ cells and higher diversity than aged donors.

The sequence came from a man between 18 and 29 years old in good health. Sequencing was done on a sample of blood. The chain has TRBV7-2 and TRBJ2-7; D not resolved. The DNA of the CDR3 is TGTGCCAGCAGCTCAATTTATGGCGAGCAGTACTTC. This encodes CASSSIYGEQYF.